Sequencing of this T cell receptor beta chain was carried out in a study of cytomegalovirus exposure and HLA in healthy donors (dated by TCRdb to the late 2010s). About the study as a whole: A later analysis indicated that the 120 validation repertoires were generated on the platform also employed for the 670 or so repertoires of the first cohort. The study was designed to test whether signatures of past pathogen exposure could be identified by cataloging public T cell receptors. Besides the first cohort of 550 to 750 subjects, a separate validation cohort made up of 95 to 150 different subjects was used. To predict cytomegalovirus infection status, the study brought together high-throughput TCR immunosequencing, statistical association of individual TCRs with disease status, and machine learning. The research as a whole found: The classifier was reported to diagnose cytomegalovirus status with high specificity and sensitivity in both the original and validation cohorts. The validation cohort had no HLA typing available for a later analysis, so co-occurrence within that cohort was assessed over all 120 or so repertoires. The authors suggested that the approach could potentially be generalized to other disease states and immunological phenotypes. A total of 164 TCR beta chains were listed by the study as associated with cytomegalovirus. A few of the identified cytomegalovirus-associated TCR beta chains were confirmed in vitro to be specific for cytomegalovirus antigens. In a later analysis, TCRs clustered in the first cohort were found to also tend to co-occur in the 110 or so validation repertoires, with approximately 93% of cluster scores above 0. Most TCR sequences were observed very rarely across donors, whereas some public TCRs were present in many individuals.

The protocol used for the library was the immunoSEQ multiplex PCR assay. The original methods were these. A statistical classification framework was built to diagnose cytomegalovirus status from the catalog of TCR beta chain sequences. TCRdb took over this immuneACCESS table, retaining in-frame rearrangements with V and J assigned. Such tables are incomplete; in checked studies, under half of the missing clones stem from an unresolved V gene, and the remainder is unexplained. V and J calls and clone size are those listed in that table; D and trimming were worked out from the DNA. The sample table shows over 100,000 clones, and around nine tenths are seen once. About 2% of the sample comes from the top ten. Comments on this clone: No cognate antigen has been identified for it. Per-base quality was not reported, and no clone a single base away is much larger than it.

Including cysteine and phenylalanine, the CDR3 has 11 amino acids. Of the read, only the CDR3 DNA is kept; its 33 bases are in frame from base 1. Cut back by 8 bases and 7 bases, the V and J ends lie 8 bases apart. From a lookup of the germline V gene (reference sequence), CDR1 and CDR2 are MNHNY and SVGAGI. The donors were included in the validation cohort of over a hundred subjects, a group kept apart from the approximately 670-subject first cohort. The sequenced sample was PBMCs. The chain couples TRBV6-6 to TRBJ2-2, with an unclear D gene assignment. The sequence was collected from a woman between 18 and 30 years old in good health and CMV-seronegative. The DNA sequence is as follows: TGTGCCAGCCGACAAGGCGGGGAGCTGTTTTTT. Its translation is CASRQGGELFF.